The 9 T cell receptor beta chains below were found in one sample sequenced in a study of T cells in women clearing cervical HPV infection (dated by TCRdb to the late 2010s). Libraries came from the immunoSEQ multiplex PCR assay. TCRdb obtained this table from immuneACCESS and retained in-frame rearrangements with V and J assigned. These tables miss some clones; where compared with another copy, unresolved V genes account for less than half of the shortfall, and the remainder is unexplained. This specimen's table enumerates under 50,000 clones. In total, the top ten clones hold approximately 1% of the sample. Sequencing was carried out using blood buffy coat. All receptors derive from a woman aged 18-70 years with a cervical HPV16 infection that either progressed to CIN3+ or cleared (not recorded which).

The CDR3 reads CASSLTGLQETQYF. The DNA read from the CDR3 is TGTGCCAGCAGTCTTACGGGACTACAAGAGACC. This chain connects TRBV2 to TRBJ2-5, with TRBD2 identical over 7 bases. The CDR3 is cut off 3 residues early in the read; its end comes from the germline J gene. This CDR3 region has 14 residues. The trim removed 5 bases at V and 2 bases at J, leaving 5 bases unmatched. Per germline, CDR1 SNHLY and CDR2 FYNNEI.

On this clone itself: Read coverage stops 3 residues before the CDR3 terminus; the germline J gene supplies the remainder. Within the sample, other DNA sequences also encode this same CDR3. V is TRBV19 and J is TRBJ1-5, with TRBD1 identical over 9 bases. The germline V gene has CDR1 LNHDA and CDR2 SQIVND (reference sequence). V trimming: 9 bases; J trimming: 3 bases; junction bases outside the gene matches: 9. The CDR3 consists of 15 residues. The DNA read from the CDR3 is TGTGCCAGCAACGGGGGACAGGGACTCAATCAGCCC. Its translation is CASNGGQGLNQP. In full, the CDR3 reads CASNGGQGLNQPQHF. The variable domain in full, completed from reference TRBV19 and TRBJ1-5, reads DGGITQSPKYLFRKEGQNVTLSCEQNLNHDAMYWYRQDPGQGLRLIYYSQIVNDFQKGDIAEGYSVSREKKESFPLTVTSAQKNPTAFYLCASNGGQGLNQPQHFGDGTRLSIL.

Turning to this clone: Read coverage stops 3 residues before the CDR3 terminus; the germline J gene supplies the remainder. This chain uses TRBV7-3 with TRBJ1-5; D may be TRBD1 (6 bases). V was shortened by 4 bases and J by 9 bases, with 10 bases between the two germline ends. In germline, CDR1 is SGHTA, CDR2 FQGTGA. The CDR3 totals 12 residues. The DNA read from the CDR3 is TGTGCCAGCAGCTCGGGCAGGGGGCCC. Its translation is CASSSGRGP. The CDR3 reads in full as CASSSGRGPQHF.

CDR3 sequence reads: CASSEAAGSVVWNYEQYF. The CDR3 DNA, read in part, is TGTGCCAGCAGTGAAGCGGCAGGGTCTGTGGTCTGGAACTACGAG. This chain uses TRBV6-1 with TRBJ2-7; a weak D match, TRBD1 (5 bases). Coverage ceases 3 residues before the CDR3 finishes, and the germline J gene fills in the end. CDR3 length equals 18 residues. Trimming pared 0 bases from V and 3 bases from J, leaving 21 bases between. From germline, CDR1 is MNHNS and CDR2 SASEGT.

As to this clone: The read is 3 residues too short to cover the CDR3 end, so that end is filled in from the germline J gene. The chain has TRBV27 and TRBJ2-4, with a tentative D call TRBD1 (6 bases). Trimming stripped 5 bases from V and 0 bases from J, with 11 bases between. The CDR3 runs 15 residues. Per germline, CDR1 MNHEY and CDR2 SMNVEV (reference sequence). CDR3 bases read: TGTGCCAGCAGTAAGACAGGAGTAGCCAAAAACATT. Protein: CASSKTGVAKNI. In full, the CDR3 reads CASSKTGVAKNIQYF.

Regarding this clone: The sequenced fragment ends 3 residues before the CDR3 boundary, so the rest is inferred from the germline J gene. V gene TRBV19 combines with J gene TRBJ2-3; 10 nucleotides align to TRBD2. The CDR3 has 15 residues. Germline assignment: CDR1 LNHDA and CDR2 SQIVND (reference sequence). The CDR3 is CASTPSGRARETQYF. The DNA read from the CDR3 is TGTGCCAGTACCCCCAGCGGGAGGGCACGTGAGACG.

Comments on this clone: The read comes to an end 3 residues before the CDR3 does, leaving the germline J gene to fill in the end. The chain employs TRBV4-1 and TRBJ2-7; D gene uncertain. Deletions cut 2 bases from V and 0 bases from J, with 11 bases between. CDR3 length: 15 amino acids. From germline, CDR1 is MGHRA and CDR2 YSYEKL. The part of the CDR3 DNA that was read is TGCGCCAGCAGCCAACCTGACACGTACTCCTACGAG. This encodes CASSQPDTYSYE. The whole CDR3 protein is CASSQPDTYSYEQYF.

Concerning this clone: The read stops 3 residues short of the end of the CDR3; the missing end is completed from the germline J gene. The V and J genes are TRBV9 and TRBJ1-1; 7 positions match TRBD1. This CDR3 contains 15 residues. V was clipped by 4 bases and J by 4 bases; unmatched bases: 10. CDR1 SGDLS and CDR2 YYNGEE come from the germline V gene. The CDR3 here is CASSTSGGAGTEAFF. The DNA read from the CDR3 is TGTGCCAGCAGCACCTCAGGGGGAGCCGGCACTGAA.

In regard to this clone: From the germline J gene comes the end of the CDR3, since the read stops 3 residues before it. The V gene is TRBV7-3, the J gene TRBJ2-1; the match to TRBD2 covers 9 bases. From germline, CDR1 is SGHTA and CDR2 FQGTGA. The V segment lost 1 base and the J segment 8 bases; nucleotides outside the gene matches: 6. The CDR3 is 15 residues long. The CDR3 DNA, read in part, is TGTGCCAGCAGCTTAAGGCGGGGGGGTTCGCATGAG. Translated, it gives CASSLRRGGSHE. The full CDR3 is CASSLRRGGSHEQFF.